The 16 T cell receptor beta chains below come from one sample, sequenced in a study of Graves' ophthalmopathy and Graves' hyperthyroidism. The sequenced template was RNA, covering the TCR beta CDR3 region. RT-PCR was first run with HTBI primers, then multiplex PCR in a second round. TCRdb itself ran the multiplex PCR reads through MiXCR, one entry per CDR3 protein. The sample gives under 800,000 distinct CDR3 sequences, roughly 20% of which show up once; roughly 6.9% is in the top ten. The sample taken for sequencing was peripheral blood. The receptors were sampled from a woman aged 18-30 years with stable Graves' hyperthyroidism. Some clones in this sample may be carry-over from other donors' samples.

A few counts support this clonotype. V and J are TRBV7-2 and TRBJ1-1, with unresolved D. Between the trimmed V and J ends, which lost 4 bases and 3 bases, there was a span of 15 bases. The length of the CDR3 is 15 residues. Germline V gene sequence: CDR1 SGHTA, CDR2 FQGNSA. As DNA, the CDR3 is TGTGCCAGCAGCTCAGGACCACACGGCGACACTGAAGCTTTCTTT. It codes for CASSSGPHGDTEAFF.

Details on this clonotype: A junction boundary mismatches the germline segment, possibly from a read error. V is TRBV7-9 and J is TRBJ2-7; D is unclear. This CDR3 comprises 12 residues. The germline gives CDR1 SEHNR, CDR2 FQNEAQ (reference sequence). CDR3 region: CASSPHSFEQYF. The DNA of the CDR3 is TGTGCCAGCAGCCCCCATTCCTTCGAGCAGTACTTC.

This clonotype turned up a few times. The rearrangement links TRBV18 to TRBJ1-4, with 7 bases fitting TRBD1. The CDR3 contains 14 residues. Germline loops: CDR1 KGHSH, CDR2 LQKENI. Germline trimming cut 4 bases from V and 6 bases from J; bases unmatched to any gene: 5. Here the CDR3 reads CASSRQGSDEKLFF. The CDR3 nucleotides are TGTGCCAGCTCACGACAGGGAAGCGATGAAAAACTGTTTTTT.

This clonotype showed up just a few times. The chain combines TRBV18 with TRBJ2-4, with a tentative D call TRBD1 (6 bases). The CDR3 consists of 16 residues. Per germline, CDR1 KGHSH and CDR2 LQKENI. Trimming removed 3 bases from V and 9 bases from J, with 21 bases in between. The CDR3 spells CASSPSTGPSYAIQYF. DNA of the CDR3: TGTGCCAGCTCACCCTCGACAGGCCCTTCCTACGCCATTCAGTACTTC. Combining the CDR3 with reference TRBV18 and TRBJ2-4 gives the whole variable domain NAGVMQNPRHLVRRRGQEARLRCSPMKGHSHVYWYRQLPEEGLKFMVYLQKENIIDESGMPKERFSAEFPKEGPSILRIQQVVRGDSAAYFCASSPSTGPSYAIQYFGAGTRLSVL.

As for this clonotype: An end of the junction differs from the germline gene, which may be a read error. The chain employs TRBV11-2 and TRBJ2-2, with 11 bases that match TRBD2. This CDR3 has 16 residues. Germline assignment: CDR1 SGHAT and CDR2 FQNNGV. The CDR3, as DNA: TGTGCCGGCAGCTTAGGTAGCGGGAGGGCCACCGGGGAGCTGTTTTTT. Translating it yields CAGSLGSGRATGELFF.

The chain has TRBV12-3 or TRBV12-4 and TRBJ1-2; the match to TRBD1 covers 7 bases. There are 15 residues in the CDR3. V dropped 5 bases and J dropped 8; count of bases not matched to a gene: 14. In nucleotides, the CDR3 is TGTGCCAGCAGTCCCCCGGGCAGGGGGGTACGGGGCTACACCTTC. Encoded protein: CASSPPGRGVRGYTF.

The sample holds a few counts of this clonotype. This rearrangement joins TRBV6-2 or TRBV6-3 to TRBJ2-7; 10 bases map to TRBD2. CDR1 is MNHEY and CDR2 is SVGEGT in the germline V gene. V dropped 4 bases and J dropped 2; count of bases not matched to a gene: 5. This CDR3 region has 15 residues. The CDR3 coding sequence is TGTGCCAGCAGTTCCCTAGCGGGAGAGGCCTACGAGCAGTACTTC. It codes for CASSSLAGEAYEQYF.

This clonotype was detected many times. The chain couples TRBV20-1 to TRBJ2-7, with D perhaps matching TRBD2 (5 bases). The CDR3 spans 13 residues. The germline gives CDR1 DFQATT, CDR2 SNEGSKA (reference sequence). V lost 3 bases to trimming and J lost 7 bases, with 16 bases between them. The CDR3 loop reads CSARLAGGQEQYF. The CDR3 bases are TGCAGTGCTAGGCTAGCAGGAGGTCAGGAGCAGTACTTC.

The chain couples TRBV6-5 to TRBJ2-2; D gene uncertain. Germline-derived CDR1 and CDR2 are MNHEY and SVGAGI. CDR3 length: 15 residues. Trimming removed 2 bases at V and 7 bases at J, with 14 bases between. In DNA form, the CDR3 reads TGTGCCAGCAGTTACAGGACCCCCATGGGCGGGGAGCTGTTTTTT. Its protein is CASSYRTPMGGELFF.

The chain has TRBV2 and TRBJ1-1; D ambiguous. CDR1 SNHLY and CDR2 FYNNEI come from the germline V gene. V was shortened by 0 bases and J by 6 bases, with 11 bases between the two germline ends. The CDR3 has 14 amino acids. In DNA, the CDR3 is TGTGCCAGCAGTGAAGCCCTGATGATACCTGAAGCTTTCTTT. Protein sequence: CASSEALMIPEAFF.

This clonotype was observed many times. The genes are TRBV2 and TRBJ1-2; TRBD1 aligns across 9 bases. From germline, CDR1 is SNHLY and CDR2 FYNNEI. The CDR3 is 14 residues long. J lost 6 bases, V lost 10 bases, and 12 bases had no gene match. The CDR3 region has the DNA TGTGCCATTACGATCGAGGACAGGGGAAATGGCTACACCTTC. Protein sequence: CAITIEDRGNGYTF.

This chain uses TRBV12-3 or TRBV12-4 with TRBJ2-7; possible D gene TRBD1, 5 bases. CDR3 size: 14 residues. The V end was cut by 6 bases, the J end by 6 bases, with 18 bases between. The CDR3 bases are TGTGCCAGCAGACCGTGGTGGGGCGGAAGCGAGCAGTACTTC. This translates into CASRPWWGGSEQYF.

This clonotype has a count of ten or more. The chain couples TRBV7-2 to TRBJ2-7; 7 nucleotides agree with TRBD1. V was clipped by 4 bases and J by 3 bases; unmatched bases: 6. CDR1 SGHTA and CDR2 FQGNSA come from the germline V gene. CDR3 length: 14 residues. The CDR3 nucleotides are TGTGCCAGCAGCTCTAGACAGGGAGTCTACGAGCAGTACTTC. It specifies CASSSRQGVYEQYF.

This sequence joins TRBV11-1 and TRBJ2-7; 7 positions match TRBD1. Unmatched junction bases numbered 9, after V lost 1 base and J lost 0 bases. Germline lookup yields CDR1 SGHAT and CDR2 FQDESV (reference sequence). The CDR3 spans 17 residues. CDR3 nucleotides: TGTGCCAGCAGCTTAGGGCAAAACAGGGGTGACTCCTACGAGCAGTACTTC. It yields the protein CASSLGQNRGDSYEQYF.

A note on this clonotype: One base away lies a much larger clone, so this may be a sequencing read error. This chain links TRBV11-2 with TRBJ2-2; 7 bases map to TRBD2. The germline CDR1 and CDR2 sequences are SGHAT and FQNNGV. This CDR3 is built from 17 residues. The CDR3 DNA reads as TGTGCCAGCAGCGAAATGATTACTAGCGAGAACACCGGGGAGCTGTGTTTT. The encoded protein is CASSEMITSENTGELCF.

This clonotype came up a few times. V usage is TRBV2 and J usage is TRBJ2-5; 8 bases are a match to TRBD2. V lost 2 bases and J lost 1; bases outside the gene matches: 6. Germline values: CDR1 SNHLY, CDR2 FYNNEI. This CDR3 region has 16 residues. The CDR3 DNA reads TGTGCCAGCAGTGAAAATATTAGCGGGGTCCAAGAGACCCAGTACTTC. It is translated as CASSENISGVQETQYF.